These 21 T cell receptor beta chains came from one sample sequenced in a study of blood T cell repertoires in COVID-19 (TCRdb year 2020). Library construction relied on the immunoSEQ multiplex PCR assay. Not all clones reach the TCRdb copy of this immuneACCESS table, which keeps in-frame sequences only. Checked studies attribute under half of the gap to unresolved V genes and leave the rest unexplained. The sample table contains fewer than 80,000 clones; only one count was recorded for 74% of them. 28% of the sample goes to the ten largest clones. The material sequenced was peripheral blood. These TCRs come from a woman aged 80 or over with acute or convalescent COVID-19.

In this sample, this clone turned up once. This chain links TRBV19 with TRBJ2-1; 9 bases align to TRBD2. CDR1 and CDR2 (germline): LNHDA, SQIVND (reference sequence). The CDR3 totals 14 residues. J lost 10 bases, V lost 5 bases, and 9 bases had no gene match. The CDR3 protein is CASSVREGQREQFF. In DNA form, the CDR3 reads TGTGCCAGTAGTGTGCGGGAGGGCCAGAGGGAGCAGTTCTTC. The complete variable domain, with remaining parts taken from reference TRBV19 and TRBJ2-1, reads DGGITQSPKYLFRKEGQNVTLSCEQNLNHDAMYWYRQDPGQGLRLIYYSQIVNDFQKGDIAEGYSVSREKKESFPLTVTSAQKNPTAFYLCASSVREGQREQFFGPGTRLTVL.

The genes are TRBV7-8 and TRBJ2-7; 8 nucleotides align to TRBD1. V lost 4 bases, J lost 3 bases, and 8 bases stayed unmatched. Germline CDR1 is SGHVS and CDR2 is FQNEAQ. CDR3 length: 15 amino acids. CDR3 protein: CASSYTGTGDYEQYF. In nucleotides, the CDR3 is TGTGCCAGCAGCTATACCGGGACAGGTGACTACGAGCAGTACTTC.

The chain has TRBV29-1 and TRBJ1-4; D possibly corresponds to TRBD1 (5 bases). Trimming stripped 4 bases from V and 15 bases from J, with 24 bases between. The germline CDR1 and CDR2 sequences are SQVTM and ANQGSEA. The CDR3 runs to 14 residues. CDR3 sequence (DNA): TGCAGCGTTGTTAGTCAGGGAGGTACCGGAGTCATGTTTTTT. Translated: CSVVSQGGTGVMFF.

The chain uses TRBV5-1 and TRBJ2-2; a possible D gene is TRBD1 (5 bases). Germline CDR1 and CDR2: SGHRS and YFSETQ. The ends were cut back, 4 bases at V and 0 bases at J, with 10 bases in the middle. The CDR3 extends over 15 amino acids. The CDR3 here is CASSPDRSNTGELFF. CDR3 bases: TGCGCCAGCAGCCCTGACAGATCGAACACCGGGGAGCTGTTTTTT.

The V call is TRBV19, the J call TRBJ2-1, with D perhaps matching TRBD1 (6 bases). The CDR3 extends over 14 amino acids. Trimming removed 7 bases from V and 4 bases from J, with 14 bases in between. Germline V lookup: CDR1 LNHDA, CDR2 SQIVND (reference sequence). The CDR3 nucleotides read TGTGCCAGTAAAATTGGGACACCTTACAATGAGCAGTTCTTC. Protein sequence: CASKIGTPYNEQFF.

CDR3 residues: CASSYGTSGTQETQYF. The CDR3 coding sequence is TGTGCCAGTAGCTATGGGACTAGCGGGACTCAAGAGACCCAGTACTTC. The rearrangement links TRBV19 to TRBJ2-5, with 13 bases that match TRBD2. The junction had 6 bases not matched to a gene; V was cut back by 6 bases and J by 2 bases. This CDR3 comprises 16 residues. Germline V gene sequence: CDR1 LNHDA, CDR2 SQIVND (reference sequence).

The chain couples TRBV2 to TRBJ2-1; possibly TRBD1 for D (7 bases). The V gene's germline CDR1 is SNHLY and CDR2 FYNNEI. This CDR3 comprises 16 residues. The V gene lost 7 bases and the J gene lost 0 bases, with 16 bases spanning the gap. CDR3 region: CASTQGGRSSYNEQFF. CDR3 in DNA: TGTGCCAGCACCCAGGGGGGACGGAGCTCCTACAATGAGCAGTTCTTC.

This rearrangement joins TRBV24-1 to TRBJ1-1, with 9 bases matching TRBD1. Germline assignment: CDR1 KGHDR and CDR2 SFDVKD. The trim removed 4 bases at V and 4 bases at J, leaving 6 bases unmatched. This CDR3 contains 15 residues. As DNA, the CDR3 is TGTGCCACCAGTGACACTGGACAGGGGTTCACTGAAGCTTTCTTT. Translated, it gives CATSDTGQGFTEAFF.

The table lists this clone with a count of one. The CDR3 DNA reads as TGCAGCGTTGGCAGGGTAAATGAGCAGTTCTTC. This translates into CSVGRVNEQFF. This chain links TRBV29-1 with TRBJ2-1; tentative D call: TRBD1 (5 bases). CDR1 SQVTM and CDR2 ANQGSEA come from the germline V gene. V lost 4 bases and J lost 7, with 8 bases in between. The CDR3 runs to 11 residues.

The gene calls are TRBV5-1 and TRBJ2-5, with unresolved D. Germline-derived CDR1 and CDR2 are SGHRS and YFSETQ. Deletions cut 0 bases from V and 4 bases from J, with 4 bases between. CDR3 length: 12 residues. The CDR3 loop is CASSLAVETQYF. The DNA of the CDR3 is TGCGCCAGCAGCTTGGCCGTAGAGACCCAGTACTTC.

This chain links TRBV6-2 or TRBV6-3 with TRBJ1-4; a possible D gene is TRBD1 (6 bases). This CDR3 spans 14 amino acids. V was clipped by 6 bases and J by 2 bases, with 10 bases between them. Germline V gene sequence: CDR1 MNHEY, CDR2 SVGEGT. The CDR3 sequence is CASSGGATNEKLFF. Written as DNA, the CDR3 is TGTGCCAGCAGCGGGGGGGCTACTAATGAAAAACTGTTTTTT.

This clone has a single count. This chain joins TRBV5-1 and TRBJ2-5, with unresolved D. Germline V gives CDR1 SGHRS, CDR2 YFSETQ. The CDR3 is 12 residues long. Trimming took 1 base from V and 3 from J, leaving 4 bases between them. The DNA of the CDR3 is TGCGCCAGCAGCTTGTCGGAAGAGACCCAGTACTTC. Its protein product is CASSLSEETQYF.

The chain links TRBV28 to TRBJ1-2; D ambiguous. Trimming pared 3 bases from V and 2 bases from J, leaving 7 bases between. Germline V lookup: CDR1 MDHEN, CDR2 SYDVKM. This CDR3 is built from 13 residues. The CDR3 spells CASSFEINYGYTF. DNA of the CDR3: TGTGCCAGCAGTTTTGAGATAAACTATGGCTACACCTTC.

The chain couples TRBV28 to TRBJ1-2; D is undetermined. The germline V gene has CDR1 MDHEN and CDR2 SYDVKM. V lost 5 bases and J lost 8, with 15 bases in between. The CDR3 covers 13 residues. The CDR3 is CASSPRTYRGYTF. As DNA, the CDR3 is TGTGCCAGCAGTCCTCGGACTTACCGGGGCTACACCTTC.

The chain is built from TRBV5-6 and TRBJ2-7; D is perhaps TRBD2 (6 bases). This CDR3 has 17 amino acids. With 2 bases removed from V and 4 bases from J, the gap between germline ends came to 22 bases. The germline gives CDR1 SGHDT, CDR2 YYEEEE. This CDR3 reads CASSLSRGTGVTYEQYF. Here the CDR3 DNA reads TGTGCCAGCAGCTTAAGTAGGGGAACGGGAGTGACATACGAGCAGTACTTC.

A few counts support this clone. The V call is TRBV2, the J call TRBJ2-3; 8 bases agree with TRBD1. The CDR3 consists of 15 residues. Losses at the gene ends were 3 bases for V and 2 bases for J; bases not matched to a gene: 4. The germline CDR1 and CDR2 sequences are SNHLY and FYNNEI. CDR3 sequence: CASSDRGRNTDTQYF. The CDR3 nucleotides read TGTGCCAGCAGTGACAGGGGGCGGAACACAGATACGCAGTATTTT.

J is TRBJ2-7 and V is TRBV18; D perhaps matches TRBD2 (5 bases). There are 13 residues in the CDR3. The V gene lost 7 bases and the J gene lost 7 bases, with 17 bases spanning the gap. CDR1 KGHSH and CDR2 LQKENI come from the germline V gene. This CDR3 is CASLRGEGGEQYF. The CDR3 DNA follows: TGTGCCAGCTTACGAGGAGAGGGCGGTGAGCAGTACTTC. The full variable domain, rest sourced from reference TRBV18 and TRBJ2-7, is NAGVMQNPRHLVRRRGQEARLRCSPMKGHSHVYWYRQLPEEGLKFMVYLQKENIIDESGMPKERFSAEFPKEGPSILRIQQVVRGDSAAYFCASLRGEGGEQYFGPGTRLTVT.

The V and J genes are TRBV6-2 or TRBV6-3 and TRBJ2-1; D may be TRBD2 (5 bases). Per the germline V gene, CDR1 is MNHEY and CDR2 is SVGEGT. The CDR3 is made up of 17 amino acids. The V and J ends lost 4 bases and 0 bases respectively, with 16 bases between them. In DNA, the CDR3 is TGTGCCAGCAGTTCCGGGATAGGCCCGAGCTCCTACAATGAGCAGTTCTTC. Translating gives CASSSGIGPSSYNEQFF.

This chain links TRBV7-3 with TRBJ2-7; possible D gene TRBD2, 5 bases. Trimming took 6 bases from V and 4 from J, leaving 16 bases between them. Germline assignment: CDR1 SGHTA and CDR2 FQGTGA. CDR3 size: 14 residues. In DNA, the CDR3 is TGTGCCAGCAGGTCGACCCCCGGGGTGTACGAGCAGTACTTC. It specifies CASRSTPGVYEQYF.

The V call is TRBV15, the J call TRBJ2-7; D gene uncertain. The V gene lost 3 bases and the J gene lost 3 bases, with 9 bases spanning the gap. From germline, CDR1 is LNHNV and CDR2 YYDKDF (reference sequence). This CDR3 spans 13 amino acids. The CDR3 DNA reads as TGTGCCACCAGCAGGTTAATCGTCTACGAGCAGTACTTC. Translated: CATSRLIVYEQYF.

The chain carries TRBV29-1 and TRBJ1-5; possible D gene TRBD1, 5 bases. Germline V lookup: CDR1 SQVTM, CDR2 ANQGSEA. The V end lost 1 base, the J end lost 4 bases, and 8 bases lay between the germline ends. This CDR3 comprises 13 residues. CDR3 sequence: CSVEAGWNQPQHF. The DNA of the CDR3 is TGCAGCGTTGAAGCAGGGTGGAATCAGCCCCAGCATTTT.